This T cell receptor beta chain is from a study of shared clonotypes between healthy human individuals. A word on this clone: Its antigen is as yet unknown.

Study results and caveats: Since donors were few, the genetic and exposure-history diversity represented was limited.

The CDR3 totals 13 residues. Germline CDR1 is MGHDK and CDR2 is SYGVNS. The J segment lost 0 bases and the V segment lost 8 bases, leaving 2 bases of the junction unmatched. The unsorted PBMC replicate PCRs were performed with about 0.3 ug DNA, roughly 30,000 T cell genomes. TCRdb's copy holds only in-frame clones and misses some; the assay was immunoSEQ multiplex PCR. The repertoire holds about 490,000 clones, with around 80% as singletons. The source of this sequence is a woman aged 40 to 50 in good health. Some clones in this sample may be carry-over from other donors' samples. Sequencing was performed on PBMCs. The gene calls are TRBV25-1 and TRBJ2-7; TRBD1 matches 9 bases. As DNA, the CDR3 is TGTGCCAGCCGGGACAGGGCCTCCTACGAGCAGTACTTC. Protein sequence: CASRDRASYEQYF.